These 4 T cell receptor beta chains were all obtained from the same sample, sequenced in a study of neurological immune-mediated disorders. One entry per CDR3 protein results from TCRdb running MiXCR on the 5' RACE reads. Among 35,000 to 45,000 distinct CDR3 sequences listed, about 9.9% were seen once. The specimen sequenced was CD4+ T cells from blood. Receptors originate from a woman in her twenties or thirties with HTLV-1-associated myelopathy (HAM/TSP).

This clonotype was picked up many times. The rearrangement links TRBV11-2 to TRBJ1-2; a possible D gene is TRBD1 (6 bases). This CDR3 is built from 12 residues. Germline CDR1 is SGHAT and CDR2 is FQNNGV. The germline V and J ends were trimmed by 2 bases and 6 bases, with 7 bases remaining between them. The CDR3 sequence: CASSLSGDGYTF. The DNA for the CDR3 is TGTGCCAGCAGCTTATCAGGGGATGGCTACACCTTC.

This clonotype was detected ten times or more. The CDR3 reads CASSRPGARTDTQYF. The DNA of the CDR3 is TGTGCCAGCAGCCGACCGGGCGCACGCACAGATACGCAGTATTTT. The chain joins TRBV3-1 to TRBJ2-3; D remains ambiguous. V was shortened by 4 bases and J by 1 base, with 12 bases between the two germline ends. This CDR3 is built from 15 residues. Germline assignment: CDR1 LGHDT and CDR2 YNNKEL (reference sequence).

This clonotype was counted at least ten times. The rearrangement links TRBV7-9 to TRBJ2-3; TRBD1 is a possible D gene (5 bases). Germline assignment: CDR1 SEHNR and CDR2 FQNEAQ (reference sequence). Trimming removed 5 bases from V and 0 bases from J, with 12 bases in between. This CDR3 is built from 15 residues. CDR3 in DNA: TGTGCCAGCAGCCTGCAGGGCGCTAGCACAGATACGCAGTATTTT. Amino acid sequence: CASSLQGASTDTQYF.

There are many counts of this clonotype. Written as DNA, the CDR3 is TGTGCCAGCAGCGGGGGGACACACTTTAACTATGGCTACACCTTC. Amino acid sequence: CASSGGTHFNYGYTF. The chain is built from TRBV7-8 and TRBJ1-2, with a tentative D call TRBD1 (6 bases). Germline CDR1 and CDR2: SGHVS and FQNEAQ. The CDR3 totals 15 residues. Trimming removed 5 bases from V and 1 base from J, with 14 bases in between.